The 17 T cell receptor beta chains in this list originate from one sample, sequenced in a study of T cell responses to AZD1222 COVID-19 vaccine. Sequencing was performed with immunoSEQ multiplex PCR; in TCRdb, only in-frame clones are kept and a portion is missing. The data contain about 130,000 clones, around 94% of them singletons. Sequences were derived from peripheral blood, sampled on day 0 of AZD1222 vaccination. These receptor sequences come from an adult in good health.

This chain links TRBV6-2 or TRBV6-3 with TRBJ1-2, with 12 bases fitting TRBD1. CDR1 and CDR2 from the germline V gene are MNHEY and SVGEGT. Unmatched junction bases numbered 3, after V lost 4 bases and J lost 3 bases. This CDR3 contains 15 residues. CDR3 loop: CASSSGTGGYYGYTF. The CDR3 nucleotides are TGTGCCAGCAGTTCCGGGACAGGGGGCTACTATGGCTACACCTTC.

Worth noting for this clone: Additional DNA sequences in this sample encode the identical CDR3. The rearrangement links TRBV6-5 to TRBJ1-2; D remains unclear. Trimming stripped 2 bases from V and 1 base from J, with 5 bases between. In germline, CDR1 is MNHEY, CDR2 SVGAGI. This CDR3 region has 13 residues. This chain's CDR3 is CASSYSGNYGYTF. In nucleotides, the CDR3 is TGTGCCAGCAGTTACAGTGGTAACTATGGCTACACCTTC.

In nucleotides, the CDR3 is TGTGCCAGCAGCCGTAGCATTGGGGCAGATACGCAGTATTTT. This encodes CASSRSIGADTQYF. The gene calls are TRBV7-9 and TRBJ2-3; D ambiguous. CDR3 length: 14 amino acids. The germline V and J ends were trimmed by 5 bases and 4 bases, with 13 bases remaining between them. Germline V gives CDR1 SEHNR, CDR2 FQNEAQ (reference sequence).

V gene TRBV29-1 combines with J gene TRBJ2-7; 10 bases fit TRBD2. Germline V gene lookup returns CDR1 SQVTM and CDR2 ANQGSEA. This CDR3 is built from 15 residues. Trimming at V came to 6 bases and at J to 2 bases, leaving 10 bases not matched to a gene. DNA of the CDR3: TGCAGCGTCATTAGAGGAGCGGGAGGGCCCTACGAGCAGTACTTC. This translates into CSVIRGAGGPYEQYF.

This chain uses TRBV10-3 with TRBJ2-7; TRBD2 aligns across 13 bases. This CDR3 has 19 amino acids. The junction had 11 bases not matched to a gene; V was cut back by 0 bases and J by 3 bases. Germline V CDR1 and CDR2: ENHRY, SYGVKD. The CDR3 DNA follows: TGTGCCATCAGTGAGTCTTGGACTAGCGGGAGCGGCCAGGGCTACGAGCAGTACTTC. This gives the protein CAISESWTSGSGQGYEQYF.

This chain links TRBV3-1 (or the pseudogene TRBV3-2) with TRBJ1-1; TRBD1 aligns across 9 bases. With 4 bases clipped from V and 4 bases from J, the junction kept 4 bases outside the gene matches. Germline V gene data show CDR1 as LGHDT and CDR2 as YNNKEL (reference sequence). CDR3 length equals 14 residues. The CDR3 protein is CASSLPTGGTEAFF. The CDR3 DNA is TGTGCCAGCAGCCTTCCGACAGGGGGCACTGAAGCTTTCTTT.

In DNA form, the CDR3 reads TGCGCCAGCAGCTTGGCTCCTAGCGGGATATCCTACAATGAGCAGTTCTTC. Its protein product is CASSLAPSGISYNEQFF. The V call is TRBV5-1, the J call TRBJ2-1, with TRBD2 matching over 9 bases. CDR1 is SGHRS, CDR2 YFSETQ, per germline. The J segment lost 1 base and the V segment lost 0 bases, leaving 5 bases of the junction unmatched. The CDR3 is made up of 17 amino acids.

CDR3 residues: CASSYTASGAVEAFF. The DNA of the CDR3 is TGTGCCAGCAGTTACACGGCCAGTGGGGCGGTGGAAGCTTTCTTT. The rearrangement uses TRBV6-5 and TRBJ1-1; the D gene is possibly TRBD1 (5 bases). CDR1 and CDR2 from the germline V gene are MNHEY and SVGAGI. The ends were cut back, 2 bases at V and 8 bases at J, with 18 bases in the middle. This CDR3 is built from 15 residues.

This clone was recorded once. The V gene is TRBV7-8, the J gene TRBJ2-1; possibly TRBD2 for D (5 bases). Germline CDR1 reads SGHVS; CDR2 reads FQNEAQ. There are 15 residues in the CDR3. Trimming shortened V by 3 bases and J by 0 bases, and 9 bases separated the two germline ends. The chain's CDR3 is CASSLAGSSYNEQFF. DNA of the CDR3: TGTGCCAGCAGCTTGGCGGGCAGCTCCTACAATGAGCAGTTCTTC.

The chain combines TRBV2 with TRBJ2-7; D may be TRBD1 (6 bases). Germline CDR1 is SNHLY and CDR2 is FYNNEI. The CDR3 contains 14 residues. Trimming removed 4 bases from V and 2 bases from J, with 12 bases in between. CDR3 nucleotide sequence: TGTGCCAGCAGTGGGGGGACACCTACCTACGAGCAGTACTTC. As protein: CASSGGTPTYEQYF.

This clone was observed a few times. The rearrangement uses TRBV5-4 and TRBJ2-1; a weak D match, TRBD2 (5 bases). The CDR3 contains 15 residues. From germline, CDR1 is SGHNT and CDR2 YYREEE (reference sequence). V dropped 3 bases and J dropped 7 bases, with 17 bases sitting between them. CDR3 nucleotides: TGTGCCAGCAGCTCGATTACGGACTTACGGAATGAGCAGTTCTTC. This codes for CASSSITDLRNEQFF.

Here the CDR3 reads CASSWDLRSPLHF. The CDR3 nucleotides are TGCGCCAGCAGCTGGGACCTCCGGTCACCCCTCCACTTT. The chain has TRBV5-1 and TRBJ1-6; D might be TRBD1 (5 bases). This CDR3 region has 13 residues. The ends were cut back, 3 bases at V and 10 bases at J, with 11 bases in the middle. Germline V lookup: CDR1 SGHRS, CDR2 YFSETQ.

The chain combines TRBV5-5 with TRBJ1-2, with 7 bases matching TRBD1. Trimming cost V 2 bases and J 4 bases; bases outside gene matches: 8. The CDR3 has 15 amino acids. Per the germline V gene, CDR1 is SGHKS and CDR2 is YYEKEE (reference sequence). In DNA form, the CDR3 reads TGTGCCAGCAGCTTCTCCAGGGGGTTTGGCTATGGCTACACCTTC. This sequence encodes CASSFSRGFGYGYTF.

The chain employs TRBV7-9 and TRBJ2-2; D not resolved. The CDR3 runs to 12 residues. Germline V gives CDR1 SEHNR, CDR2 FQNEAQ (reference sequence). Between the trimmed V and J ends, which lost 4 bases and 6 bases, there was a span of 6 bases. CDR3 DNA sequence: TGTGCCAGCAGCTCCTCAGCCGGGGAGCTGTTTTTT. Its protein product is CASSSSAGELFF.

The CDR3 DNA reads TGTGCCAGCAGTCCAGGCTATAGCCAGGAGACCCAGTACTTC. It specifies CASSPGYSQETQYF. The chain uses TRBV11-2 and TRBJ2-5; no firm D call. V lost 6 bases to trimming and J lost 5 bases, with 16 bases between them. The CDR3 contains 14 residues. Looked up from germline, CDR1 is SGHAT and CDR2 is FQNNGV.

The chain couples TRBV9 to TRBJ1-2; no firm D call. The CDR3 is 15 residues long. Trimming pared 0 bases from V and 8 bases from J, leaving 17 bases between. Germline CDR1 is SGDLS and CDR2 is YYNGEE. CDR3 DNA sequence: TGTGCCAGCAGCGTAGGGAGGCCGGCTGTCGGAGGCTACACCTTC. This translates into CASSVGRPAVGGYTF.

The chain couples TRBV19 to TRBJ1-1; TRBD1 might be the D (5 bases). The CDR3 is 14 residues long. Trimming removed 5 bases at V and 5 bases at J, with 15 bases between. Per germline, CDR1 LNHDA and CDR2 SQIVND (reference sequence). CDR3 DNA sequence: TGTGCCAGTAGTCAGTCAGGGAAATGGACTGAAGCTTTCTTT. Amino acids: CASSQSGKWTEAFF.